The 26 T cell receptor beta chains below all came from one sample that was sequenced in a study of human CD8 memory T cell subsets. Generation of TCR beta libraries used UMI-labeled 5' RACE. After re-calling the 5' RACE reads, TCRdb lists one entry per CDR3 protein, DNA absent. In all, the sample yields 6,000 or so distinct CDR3 sequences. Exhausted-like traits marked the TPEX cells, which were CCR7+ PD-1+ TIGIT+ early memory CD8+ T cells. The specimen sequenced was CD8+ T cells from PBMCs. These receptors originate from a human donor in good health.

The chain has TRBV11-2 and TRBJ2-7; TCRdb indicates TRBD1, and absent DNA this call remains unverified. Germline CDR1 and CDR2: SGHAT and FQNNGV. This CDR3 comprises 14 residues. CDR3: CASSLMGRGYEQYF.

J is TRBJ2-7 and V is TRBV5-1; TCRdb proposes TRBD1, but this gene call is untestable without DNA. Germline CDR1 is SGHRS and CDR2 is YFSETQ. The CDR3 spans 15 residues. The CDR3 protein is CASSNSPGQKNEQYF. The full variable domain, its missing parts supplied by reference TRBV5-1 and TRBJ2-7, is KAGVTQTPRYLIKTRGQQVTLSCSPISGHRSVSWYQQTPGQGLQFLFEYFSETQRNKGNFPGRFSGRQFSNSRSEMNVSTLELGDSALYLCASSNSPGQKNEQYFGPGTRLTVT.

V is TRBV9 and J is TRBJ2-6. This CDR3 has 14 residues. CDR1 is SGDLS and CDR2 is YYNGEE in the germline V gene. The CDR3 spells CASSESTGANVLTF.

This chain's CDR3 is CASSPGPYEQYF. The chain links TRBV28 to TRBJ2-7; the D call from TCRdb, TRBD1, cannot be confirmed without DNA. CDR1 and CDR2 from the germline V gene are MDHEN and SYDVKM. The CDR3 runs to 12 residues.

The chain is built from TRBV19 and TRBJ2-2; TCRdb lists TRBD2, though no DNA is available to test this call. This CDR3 has 16 amino acids. CDR1 and CDR2 from the germline V gene are LNHDA and SQIVND (reference sequence). CDR3 sequence reads: CASSVLTRRDTGELFF. The full variable domain, in which reference TRBV19 and TRBJ2-2 provide the parts outside the CDR3, is DGGITQSPKYLFRKEGQNVTLSCEQNLNHDAMYWYRQDPGQGLRLIYYSQIVNDFQKGDIAEGYSVSREKKESFPLTVTSAQKNPTAFYLCASSVLTRRDTGELFFGEGSRLTVL.

The chain recombines TRBV29-1 with TRBJ2-1; without DNA, the TCRdb call of TRBD1 cannot be checked. The CDR3 length is 13 residues. Looked up from germline, CDR1 is SQVTM and CDR2 is ANQGSEA. Here the CDR3 reads CSVDGTGVDEQFF.

The chain employs TRBV4-2 and TRBJ2-2. Germline CDR1 LGHNA, CDR2 YNFKEQ. This CDR3 region has 11 residues. The CDR3 is CASEWTGELFF.

The chain employs TRBV28 and TRBJ2-1. Germline V CDR1 and CDR2: MDHEN, SYDVKM. The CDR3 length is 16 residues. The CDR3 region is CASSLFAGDSYNEQFF.

The CDR3 spells CASSPLVTRNTDTQYF. The chain combines TRBV5-6 with TRBJ2-3; TCRdb selects TRBD2, and the lack of DNA leaves this call unchecked. CDR1 and CDR2 (germline): SGHDT, YYEEEE. This CDR3 contains 16 residues.

This clonotype is classed as medium-sized by frequency. The rearrangement joins TRBV7-8 to TRBJ2-7. The CDR3 totals 14 residues. CDR1 and CDR2 from the germline V gene are SGHVS and FQNEAQ. The CDR3 here is CASSLVKASVEQYF.

The rearrangement uses TRBV18 and TRBJ2-5; TCRdb's assignment of TRBD2 cannot be checked, as there is no DNA. The CDR3 runs to 15 residues. Looked up from germline, CDR1 is KGHSH and CDR2 is LQKENI. CDR3: CASSPGTAYQETQYF.

The rearrangement joins TRBV29-1 to TRBJ2-2. Germline V lookup: CDR1 SQVTM, CDR2 ANQGSEA. This CDR3 is 11 amino acids long. The CDR3 reads CSAANTGELFF.

This sequence joins TRBV28 and TRBJ1-2. Germline V CDR1 and CDR2: MDHEN, SYDVKM. The CDR3 has 14 residues. The CDR3 here is CASSLRSRDYGYTF.

The chain joins TRBV14 to TRBJ2-7; TCRdb's D call of TRBD1 is untestable without DNA. CDR3 length: 14 residues. Germline CDR1 and CDR2: SGHDN and FVKESK. Here the CDR3 reads CASSLTGSSREQYF.

The chain is built from TRBV27 and TRBJ2-7; TCRdb designates TRBD1, a call that cannot be tested without DNA. Germline V gene lookup returns CDR1 MNHEY and CDR2 SMNVEV (reference sequence). This CDR3 contains 14 residues. CDR3 sequence: CASSLSGREYEQYF.

The gene calls are TRBV5-1 and TRBJ2-7. Germline CDR1 reads SGHRS; CDR2 reads YFSETQ. The CDR3 consists of 13 residues. The CDR3 protein is CASSLTPSYEQYF.

The chain combines TRBV20-1 with TRBJ2-3; TCRdb's D call, TRBD2, is unchecked because there is no DNA. The CDR3 sequence is 14 residues long. Germline CDR1 DFQATT, CDR2 SNEGSKA (reference sequence). CDR3 sequence reads: CSARSRERTDTQYF.

This chain uses TRBV14 with TRBJ2-1; TCRdb outputs TRBD1, but without DNA this stays unchecked. The CDR3 runs to 14 residues. Germline CDR1 and CDR2: SGHDN and FVKESK. CDR3 sequence: CASSRWTGGYEQFF. The whole variable domain, remainder taken from reference TRBV14 and TRBJ2-1, is EAGVTQFPSHSVIEKGQTVTLRCDPISGHDNLYWYRRVMGKEIKFLLHFVKESKQDESGMPNNRFLAERTGGTYSTLKVQPAELEDSGVYFCASSRWTGGYEQFFGPGTRLTVL.

This chain links TRBV7-8 with TRBJ2-1. Looked up from germline, CDR1 is SGHVS and CDR2 is FQNEAQ. The CDR3 sequence is 15 residues long. The CDR3 loop is CASSLGISSYNEQFF. Full variable domain (remainder filled in from reference TRBV7-8 and TRBJ2-1): GAGVSQSPRYKVAKRGQDVALRCDPISGHVSLFWYQQALGQGPEFLTYFQNEAQLDKSGLPSDRFFAERPEGSVSTLKIQRTQQEDSAVYLCASSLGISSYNEQFFGPGTRLTVL.

This rearrangement joins TRBV12-3 or TRBV12-4 to TRBJ2-1. This CDR3 spans 15 amino acids. This chain's CDR3 is CASSVAGGPYNEQFF.

The V call is TRBV20-1, the J call TRBJ2-3; TCRdb's D call of TRBD2 is untestable without DNA. The CDR3 runs 15 residues. Germline CDR1 DFQATT, CDR2 SNEGSKA (reference sequence). The CDR3: CSGIESERGTDTQYF.

CDR3 protein: CSARVGAEQYF. The chain combines TRBV20-1 with TRBJ2-7. The CDR3 contains 11 residues. The germline CDR1 and CDR2 sequences are DFQATT and SNEGSKA (reference sequence).

CDR3 sequence reads: CSATGHLNTEAFF. The chain couples TRBV20-1 to TRBJ1-1; TCRdb returns TRBD1, unconfirmable since there is no DNA. The CDR3 has 13 amino acids. The germline V gene encodes CDR1 DFQATT and CDR2 SNEGSKA (reference sequence).

This clonotype registers medium-sized by frequency. The chain combines TRBV5-5 with TRBJ2-3. Germline V CDR1 and CDR2: SGHKS, YYEKEE (reference sequence). This CDR3 comprises 15 residues. CDR3 protein: CASSLGLAETDTQYF.

CDR3: CASSFFGGSSDTQYF. The chain couples TRBV27 to TRBJ2-3; TCRdb's D call of TRBD2 is untestable without DNA. CDR3 length: 15 amino acids. The V gene's germline CDR1 is MNHEY and CDR2 SMNVEV (reference sequence).

V is TRBV5-5 and J is TRBJ2-1. The CDR3 has 15 amino acids. Germline CDR1 reads SGHKS; CDR2 reads YYEKEE (reference sequence). CDR3 protein: CASSRLLGAYNEQFF.